This entry lists 19 T cell receptor beta chains sequenced from one sample in a study of blood T cells in healthy people across ages. Through a sample-barcoded 5' primer and a J-beta primer mix, a second PCR was run for about 6 to 11 cycles. TCRdb re-called the 5' RACE reads with MiXCR, one entry per CDR3 protein. Of around 600,000 distinct CDR3 sequences listed, around half are singletons. The sample comprised blood. These receptor sequences come from a man older than 75 in good health.

Ten or more counts support this clonotype. CDR3 nucleotide sequence: TGTGCCAGCAGTTACTCAGCGGGAGATGGAACAGATACGCAGTATTTT. It yields the protein CASSYSAGDGTDTQYF. The genes are TRBV6-6 and TRBJ2-3; 8 positions agree with TRBD2. The CDR3 sequence is 16 residues long. Trimming cost V 0 bases and J 3 bases; bases outside gene matches: 5. Germline assignment: CDR1 MNHNY and CDR2 SVGAGI (reference sequence).

This sequence joins TRBV3-1 and TRBJ1-2; TRBD1 is a possible D gene (5 bases). The CDR3 contains 15 residues. Per the germline V gene, CDR1 is LGHDT and CDR2 is YNNKEL (reference sequence). V gave up 4 bases and J gave up 2 bases, with 14 bases separating them. The CDR3 loop is CASSPPGRDNYGYTF. The CDR3 region has the DNA TGTGCCAGCAGCCCACCGGGGAGGGACAACTATGGCTACACCTTC.

This chain uses TRBV9 with TRBJ2-3, with TRBD2 matching over 9 bases. The trim removed 1 base at V and 4 bases at J, leaving 13 bases unmatched. The CDR3 covers 18 residues. Germline CDR1 and CDR2: SGDLS and YYNGEE. Here the CDR3 DNA reads TGTGCCAGCAGCGTATCACCCCTCTCTGCGGGAGGGTCAGATACGCAGTATTTT. It specifies CASSVSPLSAGGSDTQYF.

This clonotype occurred a few times. The V call is TRBV2, the J call TRBJ1-2, with D unclear. CDR3 size: 15 residues. V was clipped by 1 base and J by 4 bases, with 13 bases between them. The V gene's germline CDR1 is SNHLY and CDR2 FYNNEI. This CDR3 is CASSEEGMTPYGYTF. In nucleotides, the CDR3 is TGTGCCAGCAGTGAAGAGGGCATGACCCCCTATGGCTACACCTTC.

About this clonotype: Being one base from a much bigger clone, this may be a read error. The chain is built from TRBV29-1 and TRBJ2-1, with TRBD2 matching over 9 bases. V dropped 2 bases and J dropped 4; count of bases not matched to a gene: 6. CDR1 is SQVTM, CDR2 ANQGSEA, per germline. This CDR3 contains 15 residues. The CDR3 is CSVESPSGGYNEQFF. CDR3 bases: TGCAGCGTTGAAAGCCCAAGCGGGGGGTACAATGAGCAGTTCTTC.

This clonotype was picked up many times. The V and J genes are TRBV6-5 and TRBJ2-1, with 9 bases identical to TRBD2. The CDR3 sequence is 16 residues long. Losses at the gene ends were 7 bases for V and 3 bases for J; bases not matched to a gene: 10. Per the germline V gene, CDR1 is MNHEY and CDR2 is SVGAGI. The DNA for the CDR3 is TGTGCCAGCACGAGGGTAGCGGGAGCAGGCTACAATGAGCAGTTCTTC. Translated, it gives CASTRVAGAGYNEQFF.

This clonotype was seen more than once but under ten times. This chain uses TRBV28 with TRBJ2-7; D is possibly TRBD1 or TRBD2 (6 bases each). Deletions cut 6 bases from V and 2 bases from J, with 17 bases between. The CDR3 has 15 amino acids. Germline assignment: CDR1 MDHEN and CDR2 SYDVKM. CDR3 nucleotides: TGTGCCAGCAGCCCCGGGGGCTCGTACACCTACGAGCAGTACTTC. As protein: CASSPGGSYTYEQYF.

To note about this clonotype: One end of the junction is discordant with germline, which a read error may explain. This sequence joins TRBV20-1 and TRBJ1-1; D might be TRBD1 (5 bases). The germline gives CDR1 DFQATT, CDR2 SNEGSKA (reference sequence). The CDR3 has 11 amino acids. CDR3 DNA sequence: TGCAGTGCCAGAGGGGAAGTAGGAGCTTTCTTT. It specifies CSARGEVGAFF.

This clonotype showed up just a few times. This rearrangement joins TRBV29-1 to TRBJ2-5; tentative D call: TRBD2 (5 bases). Germline CDR1 is SQVTM and CDR2 is ANQGSEA. V lost 5 bases and J lost 9, with 13 bases in between. The CDR3 length is 11 residues. CDR3 in DNA: TGCAGCGTTCAAAGCGGTTGGTCCCAGTACTTC. This translates into CSVQSGWSQYF.

The chain combines TRBV3-1 with TRBJ1-2, with D possibly TRBD1 on 5 matching bases. Trimming took 2 bases from V and 12 from J, leaving 19 bases between them. The length of the CDR3 is 14 residues. The germline V gene has CDR1 LGHDT and CDR2 YNNKEL (reference sequence). The DNA for the CDR3 is TGTGCCAGCAGCCAATACTTGGACGCTTGGGGCCACACCTTC. It translates to CASSQYLDAWGHTF.

The rearrangement uses TRBV6-5 and TRBJ2-5, with no clear D. Germline V gene lookup returns CDR1 MNHEY and CDR2 SVGAGI. Between the trimmed V and J ends, which lost 5 bases and 3 bases, there was a span of 10 bases. CDR3 length: 13 residues. The CDR3 is CASSDFREETQYF. Here the CDR3 DNA reads TGTGCCAGCAGTGACTTCCGGGAAGAGACCCAGTACTTC.

This clonotype came up a few times. The chain joins TRBV9 to TRBJ2-1; no reliable D call. V lost 1 base and J lost 5, with 7 bases in between. Germline-derived CDR1 and CDR2 are SGDLS and YYNGEE. The CDR3 runs to 13 residues. CDR3 region: CASSVLPDNEQFF. In DNA form, the CDR3 reads TGTGCCAGCAGCGTATTACCCGACAATGAGCAGTTCTTC.

The rearrangement uses TRBV9 and TRBJ1-2, with D perhaps matching TRBD1 (6 bases). The V gene's germline CDR1 is SGDLS and CDR2 YYNGEE. The CDR3 runs to 17 residues. With 4 bases removed from V and 5 bases from J, the gap between germline ends came to 24 bases. The CDR3 DNA is TGTGCCAGCAGCCTCCAAGGGGGGGAGGCAGCCGGGTATGGCTACACCTTC. Its protein product is CASSLQGGEAAGYGYTF.

This clonotype was seen repeatedly, ten times or more. The chain couples TRBV20-1 to TRBJ2-5; D possibly corresponds to TRBD1 (5 bases). The CDR3 is 14 residues long. Germline V gene sequence: CDR1 DFQATT, CDR2 SNEGSKA (reference sequence). Deletions cut 5 bases from V and 7 bases from J, with 20 bases between. The CDR3 spells CSAPGRALLGTQYF. The CDR3 DNA follows: TGCAGTGCTCCCGGCAGGGCCCTACTCGGGACCCAGTACTTC.

The chain couples TRBV21-1 to TRBJ2-7; TRBD1 reflects the table's D call only, with no check against the DNA. TRBV21-1 has pseudogene status. The CDR3 totals 15 residues. CDR3 sequence reads: CASSKSRGAQDEQYF. CDR3 in DNA: TGTGCCAGCAGCAAAAGCCGGGGGGCTCAAGACGAGCAGTACTTC.

J is TRBJ1-2 and V is TRBV12-3 or TRBV12-4; weak D call: TRBD1 (5 bases). The CDR3 contains 12 residues. V was clipped by 6 bases and J by 5 bases, with 10 bases between them. In nucleotides, the CDR3 is TGTGCCAGCAGCCGAGACAGATATGGCTACACCTTC. It codes for CASSRDRYGYTF.

This CDR3 reads CSAGRTGGTRALHF. The DNA of the CDR3 is TGCAGTGCTGGGAGGACAGGGGGGACTAGGGCCCTCCACTTT. J is TRBJ1-6 and V is TRBV20-1; TRBD1 matches at 10 bases. CDR3 size: 14 residues. Germline values: CDR1 DFQATT, CDR2 SNEGSKA (reference sequence). Losses at the gene ends were 5 bases for V and 14 bases for J; bases not matched to a gene: 12.

This clonotype appeared many times. The chain couples TRBV7-9 to TRBJ1-2; 7 bases match TRBD1. Germline lookup yields CDR1 SEHNR and CDR2 FQNEAQ (reference sequence). V shed 7 bases, J shed 8 bases, and the junction held 16 bases outside the gene matches. CDR3 size: 15 residues. The CDR3 loop reads CASTLTGPSGGGYTF. Here the CDR3 DNA reads TGTGCCAGCACCCTGACAGGGCCGAGTGGTGGGGGCTACACCTTC.

This clonotype was recorded a few times. The chain uses TRBV20-1 and TRBJ2-7, with D perhaps assigned TRBD1 or TRBD2 (5 bases each). V gave up 6 bases and J gave up 10 bases, with 19 bases separating them. The V gene's germline CDR1 is DFQATT and CDR2 SNEGSKA (reference sequence). The CDR3 is made up of 12 amino acids. The CDR3 reads CSAKVANGAQYF. Written as DNA, the CDR3 is TGCAGTGCCAAGGTGGCTAACGGGGCCCAGTACTTC.